The 27 T cell receptor beta chains below were found in one sample sequenced in a study of shared clonotypes between healthy human individuals. This table comes from immunoSEQ multiplex PCR, and its TCRdb copy is limited to in-frame clones, with some not included. This table holds about 1.4 million clones, roughly 96% found once. Sequencing was carried out using naive CD4+ T cells sorted from blood. As to subset: CD45RA+ positively selected. Source of these receptors: a man aged 30-40 years in good health.

This clone was recorded once. The chain carries TRBV5-1 and TRBJ2-6, with 9 bases fitting TRBD1. Germline CDR1 SGHRS, CDR2 YFSETQ. This CDR3 has 17 residues. V lost 4 bases to trimming and J lost 2 bases; unmatched junction nucleotides: 7. As DNA, the CDR3 is TGCGCCAGCAGCAGGACAGGGGTCCGAGCTGGGGCCAACGTCCTGACTTTC. Residues: CASSRTGVRAGANVLTF.

The chain combines TRBV18 with TRBJ2-5, with a tentative D call TRBD1 (6 bases). The V gene's germline CDR1 is KGHSH and CDR2 LQKENI. CDR3 length: 15 residues. Trimming cost V 1 base and J 5 bases, with 14 bases left between them. The CDR3 DNA reads as TGTGCCAGCTCACCACGGTCGGACAGCCAGGAGACCCAGTACTTC. Amino acid sequence: CASSPRSDSQETQYF.

The chain links TRBV6-5 to TRBJ2-2; 10 bases fit TRBD1. Germline values: CDR1 MNHEY, CDR2 SVGAGI. The CDR3 is made up of 14 amino acids. With V trimmed by 6 bases and J by 6 bases, 4 bases remained unmatched. The CDR3 reads CASSPGQGPGELFF. CDR3 nucleotides: TGTGCCAGCAGCCCGGGACAGGGGCCCGGGGAGCTGTTTTTT.

The table lists this clone with a count of one. This chain connects TRBV29-1 to TRBJ1-3; D call uncertain. The CDR3 spans 14 residues. Trimming left V 1 base short and J 0 bases short, with 7 bases between. From germline, CDR1 is SQVTM and CDR2 ANQGSEA. CDR3 sequence reads: CSVEVGSSGNTIYF. CDR3 DNA sequence: TGCAGCGTTGAAGTCGGGAGCTCTGGAAACACCATATATTTT.

The J gene is TRBJ1-2, the V gene TRBV18, with D possibly matching TRBD1 (6 bases). V gave up 4 bases and J gave up 2 bases, with 14 bases separating them. The CDR3 consists of 15 residues. Germline V gene lookup returns CDR1 KGHSH and CDR2 LQKENI. CDR3 sequence (DNA): TGTGCCAGCTCACAGGCGGGGGCGCGGAACTATGGCTACACCTTC. As protein: CASSQAGARNYGYTF.

This chain joins TRBV28 and TRBJ2-2; 10 bases line up with TRBD2. The CDR3 length is 16 residues. The J segment lost 7 bases and the V segment lost 6 bases, leaving 11 bases of the junction unmatched. Germline V lookup: CDR1 MDHEN, CDR2 SYDVKM. DNA of the CDR3: TGTGCCAGCAGCCACCTAGCGGGAGAGGGGTACGGGGAGCTGTTTTTT. This translates into CASSHLAGEGYGELFF.

The rearrangement links TRBV11-2 to TRBJ1-4; TRBD1 agrees at 7 bases. This CDR3 comprises 15 residues. The trim removed 2 bases at V and 11 bases at J, leaving 11 bases unmatched. The germline gives CDR1 SGHAT, CDR2 FQNNGV. The CDR3 here is CASSLNRDSQSKLFF. The CDR3 nucleotides read TGTGCCAGCAGCTTAAACCGGGACAGCCAAAGTAAACTGTTTTTT.

The V call is TRBV5-1, the J call TRBJ2-7; 7 nucleotides line up with TRBD1. Germline values: CDR1 SGHRS, CDR2 YFSETQ. The CDR3 has 13 residues. Losses at the gene ends were 4 bases for V and 2 bases for J; bases not matched to a gene: 3. CDR3 sequence: CASSRTGPYEQYF. As DNA, the CDR3 is TGCGCCAGCAGCCGGACAGGCCCCTACGAGCAGTACTTC.

The chain links TRBV9 to TRBJ1-1; 7 nucleotides line up with TRBD1. The CDR3 is 14 residues long. With V trimmed by 4 bases and J by 1 base, 4 bases remained unmatched. Per germline, CDR1 SGDLS and CDR2 YYNGEE. The CDR3 nucleotides are TGTGCCAGCAGCAGGACAGGATCGAACACTGAAGCTTTCTTT. Protein product: CASSRTGSNTEAFF.

The gene calls are TRBV6-1 and TRBJ2-1, with TRBD1 matching over 8 bases. Germline V lookup: CDR1 MNHNS, CDR2 SASEGT. V was pared by 7 bases and J by 4 bases, with 6 bases of the junction left unmatched. The CDR3 covers 14 residues. CDR3 residues: CASTGQGPYNEQFF. CDR3 DNA sequence: TGTGCCAGCACCGGACAGGGACCGTACAATGAGCAGTTCTTC.

The DNA for the CDR3 is TGTGCCAGCAGTTCCGGGGACTACAATGAGCAGTTCTTC. Encoded protein: CASSSGDYNEQFF. The rearrangement links TRBV6-6 to TRBJ2-1, with a weak D call TRBD2 (5 bases). Germline values: CDR1 MNHNY, CDR2 SVGAGI (reference sequence). The ends were cut back, 4 bases at V and 3 bases at J, with 7 bases in the middle. The CDR3 extends over 13 amino acids.

This clone has a single count. This chain links TRBV5-1 with TRBJ2-2; D possibly matches TRBD1 or TRBD2 (6 bases each). The V gene lost 0 bases and the J gene lost 3 bases, with 9 bases spanning the gap. The CDR3 spans 15 residues. Germline assignment: CDR1 SGHRS and CDR2 YFSETQ. The CDR3 DNA is TGCGCCAGCAGCTTGGCGGGGGCCCACACCGGGGAGCTGTTTTTT. Residues: CASSLAGAHTGELFF.

Of note for this clone: The sample has other DNA sequences that encode this CDR3 too. CDR3 DNA: TGCAGCGTTGTTGGTGTCCAAGAGACCCAGTACTTC. This sequence encodes CSVVGVQETQYF. This chain links TRBV29-1 with TRBJ2-5, with no clear D. V shed 4 bases and J shed 1 base, with 7 bases lying between them. The CDR3 spans 12 residues. Looked up from germline, CDR1 is SQVTM and CDR2 is ANQGSEA.

The V call is TRBV5-6, the J call TRBJ1-1, with D perhaps matching TRBD1 (6 bases). Germline V gene data show CDR1 as SGHDT and CDR2 as YYEEEE. V was shortened by 5 bases and J by 0 bases, with 11 bases between the two germline ends. This CDR3 has 14 residues. The CDR3 loop reads CASRLTGLNTEAFF. CDR3 coding DNA: TGTGCCAGCAGGTTGACAGGCTTGAACACTGAAGCTTTCTTT.

The chain joins TRBV2 to TRBJ2-7; D is tentatively TRBD1 or TRBD2 (5 bases each). Trimming cost V 4 bases and J 6 bases, with 16 bases left between them. The CDR3 loop spans 14 amino acids. The germline gives CDR1 SNHLY, CDR2 FYNNEI. This CDR3 reads CASSALSEGSEQYF. The CDR3 nucleotides are TGTGCCAGCAGTGCTCTTAGCGAGGGGTCCGAGCAGTACTTC. Combining the CDR3 with reference TRBV2 and TRBJ2-7 gives the whole variable domain EPEVTQTPSHQVTQMGQEVILRCVPISNHLYFYWYRQILGQKVEFLVSFYNNEISEKSEIFDDQFSVERPDGSNFTLKIRSTKLEDSAMYFCASSALSEGSEQYFGPGTRLTVT.

To note about this clone: The junction differs from germline at one of its ends, possibly a read error. The chain uses TRBV2 and TRBJ1-5; tentatively, D is TRBD1 (5 bases). Germline CDR1 reads SNHLY; CDR2 reads FYNNEI. The CDR3 has 13 amino acids. The CDR3: CASREGVVEPQHF. CDR3 DNA: TGTGCCAGCAGAGAAGGGGTAGTGGAGCCCCAGCATTTT.

The chain combines TRBV7-2 with TRBJ2-6, with 11 bases that match TRBD1. The length of the CDR3 is 18 residues. Trimming cost V 5 bases and J 4 bases; bases outside gene matches: 10. CDR1 and CDR2 (germline): SGHTA, FQGNSA. CDR3 loop: CASSAFGQGASGANVLTF. The CDR3 DNA reads TGTGCCAGCAGCGCATTCGGACAGGGGGCGTCGGGGGCCAACGTCCTGACTTTC.

The chain couples TRBV28 to TRBJ2-3, with D possibly matching TRBD1 (6 bases). Trimming pared 4 bases from V and 1 base from J, leaving 9 bases between. Germline assignment: CDR1 MDHEN and CDR2 SYDVKM. The CDR3 extends over 14 amino acids. The CDR3 nucleotides are TGTGCCAGCAGTTCGACAGGACGCACAGATACGCAGTATTTT. It codes for CASSSTGRTDTQYF.

The chain combines TRBV19 with TRBJ1-2; D is perhaps TRBD1 (6 bases). Germline V gene sequence: CDR1 LNHDA, CDR2 SQIVND (reference sequence). Between the trimmed V and J ends, which lost 1 base and 2 bases, there was a span of 11 bases. The CDR3 is 15 amino acids. The CDR3 bases are TGTGCCAGTAGTATAGCAAGGGGGACGAACTATGGCTACACCTTC. Translation gives CASSIARGTNYGYTF. The full variable domain, with the rest looked up from reference TRBV19 and TRBJ1-2, is DGGITQSPKYLFRKEGQNVTLSCEQNLNHDAMYWYRQDPGQGLRLIYYSQIVNDFQKGDIAEGYSVSREKKESFPLTVTSAQKNPTAFYLCASSIARGTNYGYTFGSGTRLTVV.

The J gene is TRBJ2-5, the V gene TRBV7-2; D unclear. Germline V lookup: CDR1 SGHTA, CDR2 FQGNSA. Trimming cost V 1 base and J 0 bases, with 12 bases left between them. The CDR3 sequence is 16 residues long. This CDR3 is CASSLVDVRYQETQYF. The CDR3 coding sequence is TGTGCCAGCAGCTTAGTTGATGTTAGGTACCAAGAGACCCAGTACTTC.

The chain is built from TRBV19 and TRBJ2-1; 14 bases are shared with TRBD2. Per the germline V gene, CDR1 is LNHDA and CDR2 is SQIVND (reference sequence). CDR3 size: 19 residues. The ends lost 4 bases at V and 4 bases at J; junction bases unmatched: 12. CDR3: CASSRTSGRLGVGYNEQFF. CDR3 in DNA: TGTGCCAGTAGTAGGACTAGCGGGAGGCTCGGTGTTGGTTACAATGAGCAGTTCTTC.

This chain joins TRBV27 and TRBJ2-7, with 9 bases fitting TRBD1. The CDR3 covers 19 residues. Germline CDR1 MNHEY, CDR2 SMNVEV (reference sequence). The junction had 19 bases not matched to a gene; V was cut back by 6 bases and J by 1 base. The CDR3 DNA follows: TGTGCCAGCAGCCTAACAGCTCTGGGACAGGGCGGGATGTCCTACGAGCAGTACTTC. It yields the protein CASSLTALGQGGMSYEQYF.

The chain joins TRBV7-9 to TRBJ2-3, with no clear D. V was trimmed by 5 bases and J by 1 base, leaving 10 bases between them. Germline-derived CDR1 and CDR2 are SEHNR and FQNEAQ (reference sequence). The CDR3 extends over 14 amino acids. CDR3 sequence: CASSQGPGTDTQYF. The CDR3 nucleotides are TGTGCCAGCAGCCAAGGACCGGGCACAGATACGCAGTATTTT.

The chain is built from TRBV5-1 and TRBJ2-7; D is perhaps TRBD2 (5 bases). This CDR3 contains 15 residues. Germline-derived CDR1 and CDR2 are SGHRS and YFSETQ. The V end lost 0 bases, the J end lost 2 bases, and 12 bases lay between the germline ends. DNA for the CDR3: TGCGCCAGCAGCTTGGTCGGGAAGGGAACCTACGAGCAGTACTTC. It specifies CASSLVGKGTYEQYF.

This chain joins TRBV5-4 and TRBJ2-7; TRBD2 agrees at 9 bases. CDR3 length: 17 amino acids. CDR1 and CDR2 from the germline V gene are SGHNT and YYREEE (reference sequence). V gave up 0 bases and J gave up 3 bases; unmatched junction bases: 10. The CDR3: CASSLGPPSGANYEQYF. CDR3 DNA sequence: TGTGCCAGCAGCTTGGGCCCTCCTAGCGGGGCAAACTACGAGCAGTACTTC. The full variable domain, in which reference TRBV5-4 and TRBJ2-7 provide the parts outside the CDR3, is ETGVTQSPTHLIKTRGQQVTLRCSSQSGHNTVSWYQQALGQGPQFIFQYYREEENGRGNFPPRFSGLQFPNYSSELNVNALELDDSALYLCASSLGPPSGANYEQYFGPGTRLTVT.

A single count supports this clone. The V gene is TRBV9, the J gene TRBJ2-5; TRBD2 might be the D (6 bases). This CDR3 has 14 amino acids. V was pared by 2 bases and J by 4 bases, with 12 bases between. Germline V gene data show CDR1 as SGDLS and CDR2 as YYNGEE. This chain's CDR3 is CASSVTGVAETQYF. CDR3 coding DNA: TGTGCCAGCAGCGTTACGGGGGTCGCAGAGACCCAGTACTTC. The whole variable domain, filled in from reference TRBV9 and TRBJ2-5, reads DSGVTQTPKHLITATGQRVTLRCSPRSGDLSVYWYQQSLDQGLQFLIQYYNGEERAKGNILERFSAQQFPDLHSELNLSSLELGDSALYFCASSVTGVAETQYFGPGTRLLVL.

The chain is built from TRBV5-1 and TRBJ1-1; D not resolved. V lost 6 bases and J 1 base, leaving 16 bases between the germline ends. This CDR3 comprises 15 residues. CDR1 is SGHRS and CDR2 is YFSETQ in the germline V gene. The CDR3 DNA reads as TGCGCCAGCATGGACGGACTTTTAACGAACACTGAAGCTTTCTTT. Translated: CASMDGLLTNTEAFF.